This is a list of T cell receptor beta chains from one sample in a study of OX40 agonist ivuxolimab in advanced cancers. Here immunoSEQ multiplex PCR was the method, and the copy in TCRdb shows in-frame clones only, minus some. Found here are 65,000 to 70,000 clones, 80% to 90% of them singletons; the top ten hold about 6.3%. Here the sequenced sample was CD4+ or CD8+ T cells sorted from blood, taken in a trial of the OX40 agonist ivuxolimab. Source of these receptors: an adult with an advanced solid tumor such as melanoma, head and neck, liver or kidney cancer. The CDR3 runs from the conserved cysteine through the conserved F or W. D genes are given only for firm matches.

j_call	d_call	v_call	cdr3_aa
TRBJ1-2	.	TRBV2	CASSVAGYTF
.	TRBD1	TRBV9	CASSVVPGGEYEQYF
TRBJ2-1	.	TRBV11-1	CASSSRSGYNEQFF
TRBJ2-5	TRBD2	TRBV2	CASTGLAGLVQETQYF
TRBJ1-2	.	TRBV9	CASSDSHLGRREEEGYTF
TRBJ2-7	.	TRBV5-4	CASSLDGPLAHEQYF
TRBJ2-1	.	TRBV19	CASSIVSANEQFF
TRBJ1-1	.	TRBV27	CASSLNGGITEAFF
TRBJ2-1	.	TRBV19	CASSTLGYNEQFF
TRBJ2-1	.	TRBV5-6	CASSSRTVRTGHNEQFF
TRBJ1-4	TRBD1	TRBV14	CASSQDLGQVGTEKLFF
TRBJ1-1	.	TRBV27	CASRGNTEAFF
TRBJ2-3	TRBD2	TRBV7-2	CASSLLAGGPTDTQYF
TRBJ1-3	TRBD1	TRBV7-9	CASSWSTGKDTIYF
TRBJ2-1	.	TRBV6-1	CASSEGQTYNEQFF
TRBJ2-2	TRBD2	TRBV2	CAKEREGRTGELFF
TRBJ1-2	.	TRBV27	CASSLSSSFGYTF
TRBJ2-3	TRBD1	TRBV13	CASSSTTGGTGTDTQYF
TRBJ2-5	.	TRBV7-2	CASSFTGQETQYF